These T cell receptor beta chains were read from a single sample in a study of blood T cells in healthy people across ages. One entry per CDR3 protein, called by TCRdb with MiXCR from the 5' RACE reads. Among 650,000 to 800,000 distinct CDR3 sequences listed, more than 40% were seen once. Sequenced material: blood. These receptors were obtained from a man in his sixties in good health. CDR3s include the opening cysteine and the closing phenylalanine or tryptophan. Each record gives: CDR3 protein, CDR3 DNA, clone size, V gene, J gene, D gene. A D gene is named only where the DNA matches it firmly. Part of the rows lack a size; the others show once, few, many or a class for expanded clones.

CSAVRDLYGYTF,TGCAGTGCTGTCAGGGACCTCTATGGCTACACCTTC,NA,TRBV20-1,TRBJ1-2,NA
CASSSLAGGAWDEQFF,TGTGCCAGCAGTTCCCTAGCGGGGGGGGCTTGGGATGAGCAGTTCTTC,NA,TRBV6-2/TRBV6-3,TRBJ2-1,TRBD2
CATSRVLNRERSQPQHF,TGTGCCACCAGCAGAGTTTTGAACAGGGAGAGGAGTCAGCCCCAGCATTTT,NA,TRBV15,TRBJ1-5,NA
CASSRDEGEQYF,TGTGCCAGCAGTCGCGACGAGGGCGAGCAGTACTTC,NA,TRBV7-9,TRBJ2-7,NA
CASSQGGSTLTDTQYF,TGCGCCAGCAGCCAAGGGGGCTCCACGCTGACAGATACGCAGTATTTT,few,TRBV4-1,TRBJ2-3,NA
CASSPEWGADTQYF,TGTGCCAGCAGCCCTGAGTGGGGCGCAGATACGCAGTATTTT,NA,TRBV5-5,TRBJ2-3,NA
CSARSVERGVGETQYF,TGCAGTGCTAGAAGTGTGGAGCGGGGGGTTGGGGAGACCCAGTACTTC,NA,TRBV20-1,TRBJ2-5,TRBD2
CSAPRPGGDTQYF,TGCAGTGCGCCTAGGCCAGGGGGTGATACGCAGTATTTT,NA,TRBV20-1,TRBJ2-3,TRBD1
CSVALSVSIRRGVYSYNEQFF,TGCAGCGTTGCTCTTTCGGTTTCAATCCGGAGGGGGGTATACTCCTACAATGAGCAGTTCTTC,NA,TRBV29-1,TRBJ2-1,NA
CSVGEPTGELFF,TGCAGCGTTGGTGAGCCAACCGGGGAGCTGTTTTTT,NA,TRBV29-1,TRBJ2-2,NA
CSARGPSGEQFF,TGCAGTGCTAGAGGTCCGTCCGGTGAGCAGTTCTTC,few,TRBV20-1,TRBJ2-1,NA
CSANRAGTPYEQYF,TGCAGTGCTAATCGGGCGGGAACACCCTACGAGCAGTACTTC,once,TRBV20-1,TRBJ2-7,NA
CASGLVLGGPVNEQFF,TGTGCTAGTGGTTTGGTACTAGGGGGCCCCGTCAATGAGCAGTTCTTC,NA,TRBV12-5,TRBJ2-1,TRBD1
CSVMDLAWGTQYF,TGCAGCGTAATGGACTTGGCTTGGGGGACCCAGTACTTC,many,TRBV29-1,TRBJ2-5,NA
CSVEAGTGITDTQYF,TGCAGCGTTGAAGCCGGGACAGGGATCACAGATACGCAGTATTTT,few,TRBV29-1,TRBJ2-3,TRBD1
CASSLHRAGGGTGELFF,TGTGCCAGCAGCTTACATCGGGCGGGGGGCGGTACCGGGGAGCTGTTTTTT,NA,TRBV7-2,TRBJ2-2,TRBD2
CASRGGWNTEAFF,TGTGCCAGCAGGGGGGGGTGGAACACTGAAGCTTTCTTT,NA,TRBV12-3/TRBV12-4,TRBJ1-1,NA
CATSDLADTQYF,TGTGCCACCAGTGATTTGGCTGATACGCAGTATTTT,NA,TRBV24-1,TRBJ2-3,NA
CAISSGRESYEQYF,TGTGCCATCAGTTCGGGCAGGGAATCCTACGAGCAGTACTTC,NA,TRBV10-3,TRBJ2-7,NA
CASSPRGLDGEKLFF,TGTGCCAGCAGCCCAAGGGGGCTAGACGGTGAAAAACTGTTTTTT,few,TRBV7-9,TRBJ1-4,TRBD1
CSNGNTYEQYF,TGCAGTAATGGCAATACGTACGAGCAGTACTTC,NA,TRBV20-1,TRBJ2-7,NA
CSEIRRASNEQFF,TGCAGTGAAATACGACGGGCCAGCAATGAGCAGTTCTTC,few,TRBV20-1,TRBJ2-1,NA
CSVKGPSDYGYTF,TGCAGCGTGAAGGGACCGTCGGACTATGGCTACACCTTC,few,TRBV29-1,TRBJ1-2,NA
CASSQERRRSQYF,TGTGCCAGCAGCCAAGAAAGGCGGAGATCTCAGTACTTC,NA,TRBV3-1,TRBJ2-5,NA
CATSRDWTGEDYGYTF,TGTGCCACCAGCAGAGATTGGACAGGGGAGGACTATGGCTACACCTTC,NA,TRBV15,TRBJ1-2,TRBD1
CASSYLGTSEAFF,TGTGCCAGCAGTTACCTGGGGACCTCTGAAGCTTTCTTT,NA,TRBV6-6,TRBJ1-1,NA
CASSPPHSGANVLTF,TGTGCCAGCTCACCACCCCACTCTGGGGCCAACGTCCTGACTTTC,few,TRBV18,TRBJ2-6,NA
CASGVGQGLDTQYF,TGTGCCAGCGGGGTGGGACAGGGGTTAGATACGCAGTATTTT,NA,TRBV28,TRBJ2-3,TRBD1
CARSKMTSGAYEQYF,TGTGCCCGCAGTAAAATGACTAGCGGTGCCTACGAGCAGTACTTC,NA,TRBV27,TRBJ2-7,TRBD2
CASSSRGWGGEQYF,TGTGCCAGCAGCTCGCGAGGATGGGGAGGCGAGCAGTACTTC,NA,TRBV5-6,TRBJ2-7,NA
CASSPPVGSGGAQETQYF,TGTGCCAGCAGCCCCCCCGTTGGTAGCGGGGGAGCCCAAGAGACCCAGTACTTC,NA,TRBV4-2,TRBJ2-5,TRBD2
CASRDQPNSPLHF,TGTGCCAGTCGGGACCAGCCAAATTCACCCCTCCACTTT,few,TRBV27,TRBJ1-6,NA
CASSPPGKNNEQFF,TGTGCCAGCAGCCCACCGGGGAAAAACAATGAGCAGTTCTTC,few,TRBV7-9,TRBJ2-1,NA
CAIESGGGGLNEQFF,TGTGCCATCGAGTCTGGGGGGGGCGGTCTTAATGAGCAGTTCTTC,few,TRBV10-3,TRBJ2-1,NA
CASSADNIQETQYF,TGCGCCAGCAGCGCGGACAATATCCAAGAGACCCAGTACTTC,few,TRBV5-1,TRBJ2-5,NA
CASSQTGTRNTGELFF,TGCGCCAGCAGCCAAACCGGGACTAGGAACACCGGGGAGCTGTTTTTT,few,TRBV4-3,TRBJ2-2,TRBD2
CASSLQAGGLQETQYF,TGCGCCAGCAGCTTGCAGGCGGGGGGGCTCCAAGAGACCCAGTACTTC,NA,TRBV5-1,TRBJ2-5,TRBD2
CASSPYMKETQYF,TGTGCCAGCAGCCCCTATATGAAGGAGACCCAGTACTTC,few,TRBV7-2,TRBJ2-5,NA
CSAYQYGNEQFF,TGCAGTGCCTACCAGTACGGCAATGAGCAGTTCTTC,NA,TRBV20-1,TRBJ2-1,NA
CASSPDSPNTEAFF,TGTGCCAGCTCACCGGACAGCCCAAACACTGAAGCTTTCTTT,NA,TRBV18,TRBJ1-1,NA
CASSLGTGVDYEQYF,TGTGCCAGCAGCCTGGGGACAGGGGTTGACTACGAGCAGTACTTC,NA,TRBV25-1,TRBJ2-7,TRBD1
CASTEQFQETQYF,TGCGCCAGCACTGAACAGTTTCAAGAGACCCAGTACTTC,many,TRBV5-1,TRBJ2-5,NA
CSARSLAGGSYNEQFF,TGCAGTGCTAGATCACTAGCGGGGGGCTCCTACAATGAGCAGTTCTTC,few,TRBV20-1,TRBJ2-1,TRBD2
CASSEPTGGNQPQHF,TGTGCCAGCAGTGAACCGACAGGGGGCAATCAGCCCCAGCATTTT,NA,TRBV6-1,TRBJ1-5,TRBD1
CASSYTSPGNQNFRGYTF,TGTGCCAGCAGCTATACTAGTCCGGGAAACCAGAACTTTAGAGGCTACACCTTC,NA,TRBV7-6,TRBJ1-2,NA
CASSLRGRGSGYTF,TGTGCCAGCAGTTTAAGGGGGAGAGGGAGTGGCTACACCTTC,NA,TRBV12-3/TRBV12-4,TRBJ1-2,NA
CASSTNSGPSYEQYF,TGTGCCAGCAGCACAAACTCGGGGCCCTCCTACGAGCAGTACTTC,few,TRBV11-2,TRBJ2-7,NA
CAISTTGEAYF,TGTGCCATCAGTACGACAGGGGAAGCGTACTTC,NA,TRBV10-3,TRBJ2-7,TRBD1
CASSQVQGDNEQFF,TGTGCCAGCAGCCAAGTCCAAGGGGACAATGAGCAGTTCTTC,NA,TRBV4-2,TRBJ2-1,NA
CASSAYTGFYKQYF,TGTGCCAGCAGTGCCTATACAGGGTTCTACAAGCAGTACTTC,NA,TRBV6-5,TRBJ2-7,NA
CSAKGLAGGPITDTQYF,TGCAGTGCTAAAGGACTAGCGGGGGGGCCCATTACAGATACGCAGTATTTT,few,TRBV20-1,TRBJ2-3,TRBD2
CAWSLTGGAETQYF,TGTGCCTGGAGTCTTACAGGGGGCGCGGAGACCCAGTACTTC,NA,TRBV30,TRBJ2-5,TRBD1
CASSGTGQGNEQFF,TGTGCCAGCAGCGGGACCGGACAGGGGAATGAGCAGTTCTTC,NA,TRBV7-9,TRBJ2-1,TRBD1